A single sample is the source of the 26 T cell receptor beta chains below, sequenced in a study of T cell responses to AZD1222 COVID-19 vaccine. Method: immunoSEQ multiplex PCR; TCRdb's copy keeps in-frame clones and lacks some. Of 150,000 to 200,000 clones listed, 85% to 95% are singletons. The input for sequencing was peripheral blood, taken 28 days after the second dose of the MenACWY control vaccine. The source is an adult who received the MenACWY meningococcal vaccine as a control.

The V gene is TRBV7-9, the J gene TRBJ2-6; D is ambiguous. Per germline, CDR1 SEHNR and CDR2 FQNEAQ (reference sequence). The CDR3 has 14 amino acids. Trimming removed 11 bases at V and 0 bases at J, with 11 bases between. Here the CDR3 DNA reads TGTGCCTCCCACGGTACCTCTGGGGCCAACGTCCTGACTTTC. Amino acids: CASHGTSGANVLTF.

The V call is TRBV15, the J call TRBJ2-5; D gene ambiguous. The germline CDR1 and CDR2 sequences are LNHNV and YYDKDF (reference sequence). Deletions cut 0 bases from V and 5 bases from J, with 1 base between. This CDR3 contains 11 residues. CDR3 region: CATSREETQYF. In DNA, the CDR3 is TGTGCCACCAGCAGAGAGGAGACCCAGTACTTC.

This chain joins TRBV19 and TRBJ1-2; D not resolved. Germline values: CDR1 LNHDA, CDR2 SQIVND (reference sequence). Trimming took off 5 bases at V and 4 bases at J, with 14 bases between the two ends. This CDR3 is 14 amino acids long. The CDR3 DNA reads TGTGCCAGTAGTCGGCAGGTAGAGTTCTATGGCTACACCTTC. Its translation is CASSRQVEFYGYTF.

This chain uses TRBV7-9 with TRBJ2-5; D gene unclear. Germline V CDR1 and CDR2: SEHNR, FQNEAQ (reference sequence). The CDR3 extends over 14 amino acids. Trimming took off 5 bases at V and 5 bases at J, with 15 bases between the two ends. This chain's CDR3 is CASSPDVSTETQYF. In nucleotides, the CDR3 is TGTGCCAGCAGCCCAGACGTAAGCACGGAGACCCAGTACTTC.

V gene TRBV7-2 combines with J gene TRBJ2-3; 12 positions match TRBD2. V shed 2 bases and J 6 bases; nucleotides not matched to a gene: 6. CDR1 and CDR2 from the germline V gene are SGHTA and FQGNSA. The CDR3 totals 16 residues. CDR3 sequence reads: CASSLRLAGEPDTQYF. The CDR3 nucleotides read TGTGCCAGCAGCTTAAGACTAGCGGGAGAACCCGATACGCAGTATTTT.

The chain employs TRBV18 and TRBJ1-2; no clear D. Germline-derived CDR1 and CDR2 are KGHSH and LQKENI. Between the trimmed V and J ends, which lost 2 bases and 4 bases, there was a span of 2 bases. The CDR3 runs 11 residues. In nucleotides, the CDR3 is TGTGCCAGCTCACCAGCCTATGGCTACACCTTC. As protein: CASSPAYGYTF.

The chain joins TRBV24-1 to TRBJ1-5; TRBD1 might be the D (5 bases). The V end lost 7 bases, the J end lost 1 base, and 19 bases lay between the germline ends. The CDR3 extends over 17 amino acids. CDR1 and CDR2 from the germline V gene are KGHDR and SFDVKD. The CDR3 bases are TGTGCCACCAGCGGGACTTCCAAGGGGATAAGCAATCAGCCCCAGCATTTT. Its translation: CATSGTSKGISNQPQHF.

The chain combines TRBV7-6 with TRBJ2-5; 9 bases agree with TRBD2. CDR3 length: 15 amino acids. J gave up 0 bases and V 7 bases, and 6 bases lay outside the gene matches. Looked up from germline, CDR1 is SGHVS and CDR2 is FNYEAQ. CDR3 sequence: CASKGASGNQETQYF. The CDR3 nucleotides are TGTGCCAGCAAAGGGGCTAGCGGGAACCAAGAGACCCAGTACTTC. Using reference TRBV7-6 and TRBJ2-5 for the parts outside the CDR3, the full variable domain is GAGVSQSPRYKVTKRGQDVALRCDPISGHVSLYWYRQALGQGPEFLTYFNYEAQQDKSGLPNDRFSAERPEGSISTLTIQRTEQRDSAMYRCASKGASGNQETQYFGPGTRLLVL.

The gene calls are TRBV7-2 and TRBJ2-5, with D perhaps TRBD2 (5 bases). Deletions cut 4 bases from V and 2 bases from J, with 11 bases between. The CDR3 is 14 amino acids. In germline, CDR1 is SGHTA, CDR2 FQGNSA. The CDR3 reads CASSSPWRQETQYF. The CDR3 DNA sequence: TGTGCCAGCAGCTCGCCCTGGAGGCAAGAGACCCAGTACTTC.

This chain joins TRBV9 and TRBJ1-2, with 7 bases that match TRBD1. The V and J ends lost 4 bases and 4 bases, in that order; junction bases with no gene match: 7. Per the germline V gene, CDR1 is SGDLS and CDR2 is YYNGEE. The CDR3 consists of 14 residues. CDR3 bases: TGTGCCAGCAGCCCCCAGGACAGGCTCTATGGCTACACCTTC. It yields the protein CASSPQDRLYGYTF.

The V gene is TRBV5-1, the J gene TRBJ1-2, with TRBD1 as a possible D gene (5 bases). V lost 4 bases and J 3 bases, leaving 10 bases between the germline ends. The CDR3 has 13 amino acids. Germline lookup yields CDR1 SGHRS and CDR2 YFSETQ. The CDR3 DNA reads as TGCGCCAGCAGCCGACAGATGGACTATGGCTACACCTTC. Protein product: CASSRQMDYGYTF.

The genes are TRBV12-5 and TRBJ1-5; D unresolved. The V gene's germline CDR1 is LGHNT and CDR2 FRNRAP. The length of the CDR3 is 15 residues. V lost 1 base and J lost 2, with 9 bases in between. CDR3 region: CASGLEEGGNQPQHF. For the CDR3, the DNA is TGTGCTAGTGGTTTGGAAGAGGGTGGCAATCAGCCCCAGCATTTT.

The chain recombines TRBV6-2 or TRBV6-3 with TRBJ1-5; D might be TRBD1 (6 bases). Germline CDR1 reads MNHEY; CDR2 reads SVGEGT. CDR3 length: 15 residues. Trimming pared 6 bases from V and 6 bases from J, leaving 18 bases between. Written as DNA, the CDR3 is TGTGCCAGCAGCACCACGGGGGGGGCCATTCAGCCCCAGCATTTT. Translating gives CASSTTGGAIQPQHF.

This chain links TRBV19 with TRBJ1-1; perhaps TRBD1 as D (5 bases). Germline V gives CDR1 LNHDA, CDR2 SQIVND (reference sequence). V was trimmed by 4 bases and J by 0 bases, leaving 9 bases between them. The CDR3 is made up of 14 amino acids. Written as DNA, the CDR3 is TGTGCCAGTAGTAGGCGCAGGGTGAACACTGAAGCTTTCTTT. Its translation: CASSRRRVNTEAFF. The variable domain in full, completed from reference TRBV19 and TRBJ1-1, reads DGGITQSPKYLFRKEGQNVTLSCEQNLNHDAMYWYRQDPGQGLRLIYYSQIVNDFQKGDIAEGYSVSREKKESFPLTVTSAQKNPTAFYLCASSRRRVNTEAFFGQGTRLTVV.

CDR3 protein: CATLPAAGAQKTQYF. The CDR3 DNA reads as TGTGCCACCTTGCCCGCAGCGGGAGCCCAGAAGACCCAGTACTTC. The chain employs TRBV28 and TRBJ2-5; the match to TRBD2 covers 8 bases. CDR3 length: 15 residues. CDR1 MDHEN and CDR2 SYDVKM come from the germline V gene. V dropped 10 bases and J dropped 6; count of bases not matched to a gene: 16.

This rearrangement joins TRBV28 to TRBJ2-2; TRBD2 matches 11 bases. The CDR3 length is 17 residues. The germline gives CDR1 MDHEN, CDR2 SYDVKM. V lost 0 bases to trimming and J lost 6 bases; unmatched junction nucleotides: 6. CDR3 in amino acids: CASSLWELAGGPGELFF. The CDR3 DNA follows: TGTGCCAGCAGTTTATGGGAGCTAGCGGGAGGTCCCGGGGAGCTGTTTTTT.

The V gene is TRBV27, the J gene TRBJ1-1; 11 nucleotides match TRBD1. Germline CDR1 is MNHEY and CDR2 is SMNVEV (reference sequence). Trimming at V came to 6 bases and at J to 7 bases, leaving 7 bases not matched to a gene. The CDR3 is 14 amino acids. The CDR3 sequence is CASRGQGVTIEAFF. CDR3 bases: TGTGCCAGCAGGGGACAGGGGGTAACTATTGAAGCTTTCTTT.

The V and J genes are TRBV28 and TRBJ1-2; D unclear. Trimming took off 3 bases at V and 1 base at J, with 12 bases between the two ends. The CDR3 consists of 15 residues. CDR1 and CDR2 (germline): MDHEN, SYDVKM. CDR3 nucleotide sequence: TGTGCCAGCAGTTTTCTAGGAACAGATAACTATGGCTACACCTTC. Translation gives CASSFLGTDNYGYTF.

The CDR3 region is CASSTLTTLEVSYF. In DNA form, the CDR3 reads TGTGCCAGCAGTACCCTCACGACACTAGAGGTTTCCTACTTC. The chain joins TRBV25-1 to TRBJ2-5; D is perhaps TRBD2 (5 bases). Germline loops: CDR1 MGHDK, CDR2 SYGVNS. Trimming left V 5 bases short and J 14 bases short, with 24 bases between. The CDR3 is 14 residues long. Full variable domain (missing parts from reference TRBV25-1 and TRBJ2-5): EADIYQTPRYLVIGTGKKITLECSQTMGHDKMYWYQQDPGMELHLIHYSYGVNSTEKGDLSSESTVSRIRTEHFPLTLESARPSHTSQYLCASSTLTTLEVSYFGPGTRLLVL.

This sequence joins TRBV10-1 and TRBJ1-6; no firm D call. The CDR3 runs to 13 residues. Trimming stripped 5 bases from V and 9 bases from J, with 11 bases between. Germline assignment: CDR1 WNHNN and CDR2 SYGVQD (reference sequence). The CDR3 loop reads CASSRDWVSPLHF. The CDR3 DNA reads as TGCGCCAGCAGTCGGGATTGGGTTTCACCCCTCCACTTT.

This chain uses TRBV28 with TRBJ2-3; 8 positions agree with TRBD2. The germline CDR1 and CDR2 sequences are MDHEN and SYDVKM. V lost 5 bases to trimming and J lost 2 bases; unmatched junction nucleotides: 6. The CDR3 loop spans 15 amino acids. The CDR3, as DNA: TGTGCCAGCAGTGAGTTAGCGGGGTACACAGATACGCAGTATTTT. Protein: CASSELAGYTDTQYF.

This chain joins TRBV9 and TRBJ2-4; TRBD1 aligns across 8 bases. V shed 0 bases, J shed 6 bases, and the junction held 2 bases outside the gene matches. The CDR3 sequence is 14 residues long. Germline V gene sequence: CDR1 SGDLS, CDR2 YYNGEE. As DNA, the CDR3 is TGTGCCAGCAGCGTAGGGGGGACAGGAAACATTCAGTACTTC. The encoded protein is CASSVGGTGNIQYF.

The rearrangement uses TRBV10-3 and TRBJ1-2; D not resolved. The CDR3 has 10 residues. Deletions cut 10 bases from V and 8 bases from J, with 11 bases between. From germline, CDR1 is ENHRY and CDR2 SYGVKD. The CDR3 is CAKESSGYTF. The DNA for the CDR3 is TGTGCCAAGGAGTCGAGCGGCTACACCTTC.

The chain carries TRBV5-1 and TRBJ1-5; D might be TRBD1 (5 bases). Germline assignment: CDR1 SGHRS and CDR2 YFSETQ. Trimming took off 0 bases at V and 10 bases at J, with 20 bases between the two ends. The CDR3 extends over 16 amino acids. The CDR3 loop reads CASSLEGQGGTGPQHF. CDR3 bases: TGCGCCAGCAGCTTGGAAGGACAAGGCGGGACCGGACCCCAGCATTTT.

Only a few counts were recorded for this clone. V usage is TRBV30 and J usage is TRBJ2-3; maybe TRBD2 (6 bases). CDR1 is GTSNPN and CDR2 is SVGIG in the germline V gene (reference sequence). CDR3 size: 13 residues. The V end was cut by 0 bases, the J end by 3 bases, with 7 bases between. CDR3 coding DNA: TGTGCCTGGAGTGTGGGGAGGACAGATACGCAGTATTTT. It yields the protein CAWSVGRTDTQYF.

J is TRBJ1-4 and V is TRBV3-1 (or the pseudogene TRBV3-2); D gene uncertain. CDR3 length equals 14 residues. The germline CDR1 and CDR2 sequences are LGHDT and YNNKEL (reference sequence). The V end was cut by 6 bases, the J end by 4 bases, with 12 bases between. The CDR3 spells CASSLLGFNEKLFF. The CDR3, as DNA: TGTGCCAGCAGTTTGTTGGGGTTTAATGAAAAACTGTTTTTT.